The 30 T cell receptor beta chains below come from one sample, sequenced in a study of CD8+ T cells in alopecia areata. Extracted RNA was reverse transcribed, and the resulting cDNA served as sequencing template. The data were produced by immunoSEQ multiplex PCR, yet TCRdb's version contains in-frame clones alone and is incomplete. The sample has more than 75,000 clones; roughly 41% are singletons. Sequences were obtained from CD4+ T cells sorted from blood. These receptor sequences come from a human donor with alopecia areata.

This clone has more than one count but fewer than ten. V usage is TRBV28 and J usage is TRBJ2-5, with D perhaps TRBD1 (6 bases). The V gene's germline CDR1 is MDHEN and CDR2 SYDVKM. The CDR3 contains 14 residues. V was shortened by 5 bases and J by 4 bases, with 14 bases between the two germline ends. This chain's CDR3 is CASSQGQLGETQYF. The CDR3 DNA is TGTGCCAGCAGTCAAGGACAGCTAGGAGAGACCCAGTACTTC.

This chain connects TRBV29-1 to TRBJ1-1; no definite D call. The CDR3 has 14 amino acids. With 5 bases removed from V and 3 bases from J, the gap between germline ends came to 16 bases. CDR1 and CDR2 (germline): SQVTM, ANQGSEA. Here the CDR3 reads CSVPGLHVDTEAFF. CDR3 nucleotide sequence: TGCAGCGTTCCCGGCCTTCATGTAGACACTGAAGCTTTCTTT.

The rearrangement links TRBV28 to TRBJ2-3, with 10 bases identical to TRBD2. The junction had 3 bases not matched to a gene; V was cut back by 2 bases and J by 4 bases. This CDR3 spans 15 amino acids. CDR1 is MDHEN, CDR2 SYDVKM, per germline. The CDR3 region has the DNA TGTGCCAGCAGTTTAGGGCTAGCGGGGGCAGATACGCAGTATTTT. Protein product: CASSLGLAGADTQYF.

V is TRBV5-1 and J is TRBJ2-1, with 11 bases identical to TRBD2. J gave up 3 bases and V 4 bases, and 3 bases lay outside the gene matches. Germline CDR1 and CDR2: SGHRS and YFSETQ. CDR3 length: 15 residues. For the CDR3, the DNA is TGCGCCAGCAGCCCAACTAGCGGGAGCTACAATGAGCAGTTCTTC. As protein: CASSPTSGSYNEQFF.

V usage is TRBV30 and J usage is TRBJ1-5, with 10 bases fitting TRBD1. The length of the CDR3 is 15 residues. Germline V CDR1 and CDR2: GTSNPN, SVGIG (reference sequence). V was clipped by 1 base and J by 3 bases; unmatched bases: 3. The chain's CDR3 is CAWSADRGVNQPQHF. The CDR3 DNA reads TGTGCCTGGAGTGCGGACAGGGGGGTCAATCAGCCCCAGCATTTT. The whole variable domain, remainder taken from reference TRBV30 and TRBJ1-5, is SQTIHQWPATLVQPVGSPLSLECTVEGTSNPNLYWYRQAAGRGLQLLFYSVGIGQISSEVPQNLSASRPQDRQFILSSKKLLLSDSGFYLCAWSADRGVNQPQHFGDGTRLSIL.

This clone was counted only a few times. The gene calls are TRBV29-1 and TRBJ1-1; D remains ambiguous. Trimming pared 6 bases from V and 7 bases from J, leaving 15 bases between. The CDR3 spans 12 residues. CDR1 is SQVTM and CDR2 is ANQGSEA in the germline V gene. In DNA, the CDR3 is TGCAGCGTCGCCCCGGCGCCCTATGAAGCTTTCTTT. Translated: CSVAPAPYEAFF.

Only one count was recorded for this clone. The J gene is TRBJ2-7, the V gene TRBV2, with D tentatively TRBD1 (6 bases). Trimming cost V 3 bases and J 0 bases, with 9 bases left between them. Germline CDR1 SNHLY, CDR2 FYNNEI. The CDR3 length is 14 residues. The CDR3 bases are TGTGCCAGCAGTGATTGGGACACCTCCTACGAGCAGTACTTC. This codes for CASSDWDTSYEQYF. Using reference TRBV2 and TRBJ2-7 for the parts outside the CDR3, the full variable domain is EPEVTQTPSHQVTQMGQEVILRCVPISNHLYFYWYRQILGQKVEFLVSFYNNEISEKSEIFDDQFSVERPDGSNFTLKIRSTKLEDSAMYFCASSDWDTSYEQYFGPGTRLTVT.

The rearrangement links TRBV27 to TRBJ1-1, with D hard to call. V shed 6 bases and J shed 0 bases, with 11 bases lying between them. CDR1 and CDR2 (germline): MNHEY, SMNVEV (reference sequence). This CDR3 is built from 14 residues. The CDR3 nucleotides read TGTGCCAGCAGCTGGTCCCGGGTGAACACTGAAGCTTTCTTT. This codes for CASSWSRVNTEAFF.

The rearrangement uses TRBV19 and TRBJ2-5; TRBD2 aligns across 7 bases. The V and J ends lost 3 bases and 4 bases, in that order; junction bases with no gene match: 5. The CDR3 loop spans 14 amino acids. Germline lookup yields CDR1 LNHDA and CDR2 SQIVND (reference sequence). The CDR3 sequence: CASSIYPGGETQYF. As DNA, the CDR3 is TGTGCCAGTAGTATTTACCCGGGAGGAGAGACCCAGTACTTC.

The chain combines TRBV6-5 with TRBJ1-5; D not certain. Trimming took 7 bases from V and 0 from J, leaving 10 bases between them. This CDR3 has 14 residues. Germline assignment: CDR1 MNHEY and CDR2 SVGAGI. This CDR3 is CASKLDRSNQPQHF. CDR3 DNA sequence: TGTGCCAGCAAGTTGGACCGTAGCAATCAGCCCCAGCATTTT.

This clone was seen a handful of times. The V call is TRBV7-9, the J call TRBJ1-4, with D possibly matching TRBD1 (6 bases). There are 17 residues in the CDR3. Trimming left V 5 bases short and J 2 bases short, with 18 bases between. From germline, CDR1 is SEHNR and CDR2 FQNEAQ (reference sequence). The CDR3 protein is CASSAQGGPGTNEKLFF. The DNA for the CDR3 is TGTGCCAGCAGCGCACAGGGAGGGCCGGGGACTAATGAAAAACTGTTTTTT.

The chain recombines TRBV2 with TRBJ2-3, with D tentatively TRBD1 (6 bases). V lost 6 bases, J lost 2 bases, and 12 bases lay in between. Germline CDR1 is SNHLY and CDR2 is FYNNEI. The CDR3 length is 14 residues. CDR3 loop: CASSRDTYTDTQYF. DNA for the CDR3: TGTGCCAGCAGCCGGGACACCTACACAGATACGCAGTATTTT.

This clone was counted once. The V gene is TRBV5-1, the J gene TRBJ2-7; TRBD2 aligns across 8 bases. V dropped 1 base and J dropped 2; count of bases not matched to a gene: 2. Germline V gives CDR1 SGHRS, CDR2 YFSETQ. This CDR3 has 14 residues. CDR3 protein: CASSLSGGPYEQYF. The CDR3 DNA sequence: TGCGCCAGCAGCTTGTCGGGAGGGCCCTACGAGCAGTACTTC. Using reference TRBV5-1 and TRBJ2-7 for the parts outside the CDR3, the full variable domain is KAGVTQTPRYLIKTRGQQVTLSCSPISGHRSVSWYQQTPGQGLQFLFEYFSETQRNKGNFPGRFSGRQFSNSRSEMNVSTLELGDSALYLCASSLSGGPYEQYFGPGTRLTVT.

The chain links TRBV7-2 to TRBJ2-7; 9 nucleotides line up with TRBD2. Germline V CDR1 and CDR2: SGHTA, FQGNSA. Trimming at V came to 1 base and at J to 3 bases, leaving 4 bases not matched to a gene. The CDR3 is 15 amino acids. CDR3 in DNA: TGTGCCAGCAGCTTAGGGGGACTAGCAAACTACGAGCAGTACTTC. This codes for CASSLGGLANYEQYF.

The chain joins TRBV5-1 to TRBJ1-1, with unresolved D. In germline, CDR1 is SGHRS, CDR2 YFSETQ. Trimming took off 1 base at V and 5 bases at J, with 12 bases between the two ends. The CDR3 sequence is 14 residues long. Written as DNA, the CDR3 is TGCGCCAGCAGCTTGCTCCCCCCTGGGACTGAAGCTTTCTTT. Protein sequence: CASSLLPPGTEAFF.

This clone was observed a handful of times. The rearrangement joins TRBV5-6 to TRBJ2-1, with TRBD1 identical over 7 bases. The V gene end was trimmed by 4 bases and the J gene end by 5 bases; junction bases not matched to a gene: 12. This CDR3 has 16 amino acids. The germline V gene encodes CDR1 SGHDT and CDR2 YYEEEE. The CDR3 reads CASSIETGFLNNEQFF. In DNA form, the CDR3 reads TGTGCCAGCAGCATAGAGACAGGGTTTTTAAACAATGAGCAGTTCTTC. Drawing the rest from reference TRBV5-6 and TRBJ2-1, the complete variable domain is DAGVTQSPTHLIKTRGQQVTLRCSPKSGHDTVSWYQQALGQGPQFIFQYYEEEERQRGNFPDRFSGHQFPNYSSELNVNALLLGDSALYLCASSIETGFLNNEQFFGPGTRLTVL.

The J gene is TRBJ2-7, the V gene TRBV13; 11 bases agree with TRBD2. After removal of 3 bases from V and 6 bases from J, the junction contained 13 bases not matched to a gene. The germline V gene has CDR1 PRHDT and CDR2 FYEKMQ (reference sequence). The CDR3 consists of 17 residues. The CDR3 sequence: CASSLPMGLAASSEQYF. CDR3 DNA: TGTGCCAGCAGCTTGCCGATGGGACTAGCGGCAAGCTCCGAGCAGTACTTC.

This clone occurred a few times. The V gene is TRBV6-6, the J gene TRBJ1-1; no definite D call. The germline V gene encodes CDR1 MNHNY and CDR2 SVGAGI (reference sequence). The CDR3 has 14 residues. Trimming pared 4 bases from V and 0 bases from J, leaving 9 bases between. The CDR3 coding sequence is TGTGCCAGCAGTTGGGCAGTACTGAACACTGAAGCTTTCTTT. Translated: CASSWAVLNTEAFF.

V usage is TRBV7-8 and J usage is TRBJ2-7; 13 bases fit TRBD2. Germline V gene sequence: CDR1 SGHVS, CDR2 FQNEAQ. The ends lost 1 base at V and 7 bases at J; junction bases unmatched: 10. CDR3 length: 17 residues. The CDR3 bases are TGTGCCAGCAGCTTAGTCACAGGGACTAGCGGGATGGGGGAGCAGTACTTC. Amino acid sequence: CASSLVTGTSGMGEQYF.

This clone was observed a handful of times. The V gene is TRBV30, the J gene TRBJ2-1, with D possibly TRBD2 on 6 matching bases. There are 11 residues in the CDR3. Trimming removed 2 bases at V and 15 bases at J, with 14 bases between. Germline V gives CDR1 GTSNPN, CDR2 SVGIG (reference sequence). The CDR3 is CAWSPGGAWFF. In DNA form, the CDR3 reads TGTGCCTGGAGTCCTGGAGGGGCATGGTTCTTC.

The V gene is TRBV5-4, the J gene TRBJ2-1; D is perhaps TRBD1 (6 bases). Germline loops: CDR1 SGHNT, CDR2 YYREEE (reference sequence). The CDR3 contains 14 residues. V lost 1 base to trimming and J lost 6 bases, with 11 bases between them. The CDR3 region is CASSLPGDINEQFF. The CDR3 bases are TGTGCCAGCAGCTTGCCAGGGGATATCAATGAGCAGTTCTTC.

Only a few counts were recorded for this clone. The chain employs TRBV5-1 and TRBJ2-4; 9 nucleotides match TRBD1. V shed 3 bases and J 6 bases; nucleotides not matched to a gene: 1. The CDR3 extends over 13 amino acids. Germline V gene lookup returns CDR1 SGHRS and CDR2 YFSETQ. The CDR3 nucleotides read TGCGCCAGCAGCTGGGGACAGGGAAACATTCAGTACTTC. Protein: CASSWGQGNIQYF.

V gene TRBV30 combines with J gene TRBJ2-2; tentative D call: TRBD1 (6 bases). CDR3 length equals 14 residues. The germline V gene encodes CDR1 GTSNPN and CDR2 SVGIG (reference sequence). Trimming took off 3 bases at V and 0 bases at J, with 8 bases between the two ends. CDR3 in DNA: TGTGCCTGGAGGAACAGGGCGAACACCGGGGAGCTGTTTTTT. This codes for CAWRNRANTGELFF.

The chain has TRBV7-6 and TRBJ2-1; D is possibly TRBD1 (6 bases). Germline V gene lookup returns CDR1 SGHVS and CDR2 FNYEAQ. The CDR3 contains 14 residues. The V end lost 5 bases, the J end lost 14 bases, and 22 bases lay between the germline ends. The CDR3 bases are TGTGCCAGCAGCACACAGGGTCTCAATTATTTAAAGTTCTTC. It specifies CASSTQGLNYLKFF. The whole variable domain, filled in from reference TRBV7-6 and TRBJ2-1, reads GAGVSQSPRYKVTKRGQDVALRCDPISGHVSLYWYRQALGQGPEFLTYFNYEAQQDKSGLPNDRFSAERPEGSISTLTIQRTEQRDSAMYRCASSTQGLNYLKFFGPGTRLTVL.

This clone was detected only a few times. This sequence joins TRBV18 and TRBJ1-2; no definite D call. The germline gives CDR1 KGHSH, CDR2 LQKENI. Trimming pared 6 bases from V and 7 bases from J, leaving 15 bases between. The CDR3 contains 13 residues. This chain's CDR3 is CASSLEEFRGYTF. CDR3 DNA sequence: TGTGCCAGCTCGCTCGAAGAGTTTCGTGGCTACACCTTC.

This clone came up a few times. The chain recombines TRBV5-1 with TRBJ2-7; tentative D call: TRBD1 (5 bases). CDR1 and CDR2 (germline): SGHRS, YFSETQ. CDR3 size: 12 residues. The ends were cut back, 7 bases at V and 4 bases at J, with 12 bases in the middle. The CDR3 bases are TGCGCCAGCGGCCAGGGTCGGTACGAGCAGTACTTC. Residues: CASGQGRYEQYF.

This clone has only a few counts. J is TRBJ2-7 and V is TRBV18, with TRBD2 identical over 9 bases. The CDR3 contains 14 residues. V was pared by 6 bases and J by 5 bases, with 8 bases of the junction left unmatched. Germline V CDR1 and CDR2: KGHSH, LQKENI. The CDR3 coding sequence is TGTGCCAGCTCCCCCACCATAGCGGGAGACGAGCAGTACTTC. Its translation: CASSPTIAGDEQYF.

V is TRBV2 and J is TRBJ2-1, with a possible D match to TRBD2 (7 bases). Between the trimmed V and J ends, which lost 1 base and 9 bases, there was a span of 10 bases. Germline V gene data show CDR1 as SNHLY and CDR2 as FYNNEI. There are 13 residues in the CDR3. This CDR3 reads CASSEGGGAEQFF. CDR3 coding DNA: TGTGCCAGCAGTGAAGGAGGGGGGGCTGAGCAGTTCTTC.

The chain recombines TRBV2 with TRBJ2-7; TRBD1 matches at 9 bases. The CDR3 is 14 amino acids. Germline trimming cut 6 bases from V and 3 bases from J; bases unmatched to any gene: 6. Germline CDR1 SNHLY, CDR2 FYNNEI. CDR3 region: CASRSGQGNYEQYF. The CDR3 coding sequence is TGTGCCAGCAGGTCGGGACAGGGTAACTACGAGCAGTACTTC.

The chain recombines TRBV5-6 with TRBJ2-7, with D perhaps TRBD2 (5 bases). Germline values: CDR1 SGHDT, CDR2 YYEEEE. The CDR3 totals 12 residues. Trimming shortened V by 2 bases and J by 3 bases, and 6 bases separated the two germline ends. The CDR3 DNA sequence: TGTGCCAGCAGCTTCCGGGGCTACGAGCAGTACTTC. Protein sequence: CASSFRGYEQYF. Full variable domain (missing parts from reference TRBV5-6 and TRBJ2-7): DAGVTQSPTHLIKTRGQQVTLRCSPKSGHDTVSWYQQALGQGPQFIFQYYEEEERQRGNFPDRFSGHQFPNYSSELNVNALLLGDSALYLCASSFRGYEQYFGPGTRLTVT.